What follows describes a single T cell receptor (beta chain). Its antigen specificity is not known. No per-base quality is available; no much larger clone lies one base away. A single peripheral blood draw of 90 to 150 mL on average was collected from each donor into heparinised tubes. Naive, central memory, regulatory and stem cell-like memory CD4+ T cells were sorted on a BD FACSAria II using a panel including CD45RO, CCR7, CD25, CD127, CD95 and CD27. Every sorted population had a purity above 95%. PBMCs were isolated right away by Lymphoprep density gradient centrifugation and were stained directly, without culture. To minimize batch effects, samples were stained and sorted in pairs, one healthy donor with one patient per experiment. This sample was included in a study of beta chain features in type 1 diabetes (dated by TCRdb to between 2017 and 2018). For context, the study as a whole: Patients and healthy donors did not differ in mean age, gender distribution, total cell number or subset yield. A total of roughly 98,000,000 sorted cells were examined across all samples, and a strong correlation was observed between cell number per subset and RNA yield. The study compared the TCRB repertoires of sorted circulating CD4+ T cell subsets in recently diagnosed type 1 diabetes patients with those in matched healthy donors. Regulatory and stem cell-like memory subsets were isolated from only 8 patients and roughly 8 healthy donors, whereas naive and central memory subsets came from all 30 or so donors. Study-wide conclusions, independent of this receptor: A moderate but significant shortening of TCRB CDR3 length was observed in type 1 diabetes patients in all four CD4+ subsets. At VDJ recombination sites, type 1 diabetes patients had fewer insertions and more deleted nucleotides, which implies abnormalities in thymic rearrangement. Sequencing cDNA rather than genomic DNA could over-represent highly expressing activated cells, although activation and CD3 levels did not differ between groups. PCR may preferentially amplify shorter templates, but because patient and control samples were amplified and corrected together, any resulting skew would affect both groups equally. Naive, central memory and regulatory TCRB repertoires appeared to be more alike among patients than among healthy donors. Only small numbers of individuals were included in the HLA sub-analyses, which left unresolved whether HLA type had any influence on TCRB rearrangement.

The entire amount of isolated RNA was reverse transcribed using the High Capacity cDNA Reverse Transcription Kit, so the sequenced TCRB transcripts were expressed ones. Deep immunoSEQ sequencing was performed on naive, central memory and regulatory T cell samples, with an average of around 3.5 million total reads per sample. Sorted cells were lysed in RLT buffer and RNA was extracted with DNase-treated RNeasy Micro or Mini kits, depending on cell number. Each cell subset was processed separately to prevent cross-contamination, with patient and healthy donor samples processed together. Using the immunoSEQ multiplex PCR, TCRB sequences were amplified from cDNA into 87-bp fragments spanning the CDR3 region. Sequencing of the amplicons was performed on the Illumina HiSeq platform. The paper's data handling went like this. PCR bias was computationally corrected using synthetic template baselines, reads within Hamming distance 2 were collapsed, and singletons that could not be merged were discarded. Reads were aligned against IMGT so that V, D and J genes, CDR3 length and insertions or deletions at six rearrangement sites could be assigned. Clonotype counts were normalized to sorted cell number within each subset before computing true diversity and Gini coefficients with the tcR R package. Repertoire sharing was quantified using the overlap coefficient calculated on TCRB nucleotide sequences. Out-of-frame TCRB sequences from naive cells were analyzed as a proxy for the pre-selection repertoire. TCRdb carries this immuneACCESS record with in-frame sequences only. Its versions omit some clonotypes, under half of them owing to an unresolved V gene in the studies checked, with the rest unexplained. D and trimming come from the DNA, and the V and J calls and clone size come from that table. The sample has about 450,000 clones on record, over 10% of them singletons. Approximately 0.05% of the sample lies in the top ten.

The sequenced sample consisted of naive CD4+ T cells from blood. The sample's cell subset or site label is to be understood as: true naive CD4+ T cells. The source of this sequence is a woman between 18 and 29 years old in good health.

The CDR3 region: CASSYSGRPYEQYF. The bases read TGTGCCAGCAGTTACTCGGGCCGTCCCTACGAGCAGTACTTC. Here the chain combines TRBV6-5 and TRBJ2-7; the D gene is not confidently resolved. The CDR3 sequence holds 14 residues, the cysteine and phenylalanine included. Of the read, only the CDR3 DNA is kept; its 42 bases are in frame from base 1. According to the germline V gene, CDR1 reads MNHEY and CDR2 reads SVGAGI. V is cut by 0 bases and J by 2 bases, and the space between the germline ends is 8 bases.